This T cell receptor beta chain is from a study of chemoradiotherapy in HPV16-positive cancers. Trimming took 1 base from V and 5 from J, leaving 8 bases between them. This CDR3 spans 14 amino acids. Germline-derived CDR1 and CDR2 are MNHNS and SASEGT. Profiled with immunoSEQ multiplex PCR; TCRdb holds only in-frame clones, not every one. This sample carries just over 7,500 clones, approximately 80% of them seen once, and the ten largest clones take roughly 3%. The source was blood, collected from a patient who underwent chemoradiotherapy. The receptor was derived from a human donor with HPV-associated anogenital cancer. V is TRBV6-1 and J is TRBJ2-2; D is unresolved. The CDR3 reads CASSEGSRTGELFF. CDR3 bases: TGTGCCAGCAGTGAAGGGTCAAGAACCGGGGAGCTGTTTTTT.